What follows are 7 T cell receptor beta chains derived from one specimen sequenced in a study of molecular identifiers for immune sequencing clone quantification (dated by TCRdb to the late 2010s). Library prep was done by PCR. TCRdb records Illumina HiSeq 4000 as the sequencer. In TCRdb, the public reads were trimmed at Q25 with fastp and aligned with MiXCR, with productive beta chains retained. Merged by CDR3 protein, the rows form single entries marked with the most common genes and DNA. This sample holds under 600,000 distinct CDR3 sequences; over 20% were observed only once. The ten biggest clones cover roughly 0.81% of the sample. The material sequenced was naive CD8+ T cells from blood, with Jurkat cell RNA spiked in. Taken with the paper, the label for cell subset or site translates to: FACS-sorted CD8+CD4-CCR7+CD45RA+ naive T cells. Source of these receptors: a human donor in good health. Some libraries in this study had Jurkat cell RNA spiked in.

This clonotype appeared a few times. The chain carries TRBV10-3 and TRBJ2-2; 11 bases line up with TRBD2. This CDR3 has 16 residues. The V and J ends lost 9 bases and 5 bases, in that order; junction bases with no gene match: 11. Per germline, CDR1 ENHRY and CDR2 SYGVKD. CDR3 sequence: CAISVAGGIRTGELFF. CDR3 DNA sequence: TGTGCCATTTCCGTAGCGGGGGGGATCAGGACCGGGGAGCTGTTTTTT.

The chain links TRBV28 to TRBJ2-7, with 7 bases identical to TRBD2. Germline assignment: CDR1 MDHEN and CDR2 SYDVKM. The CDR3 is 15 residues long. J lost 5 bases, V lost 6 bases, and 13 bases had no gene match. In DNA form, the CDR3 reads TGTGCCAGCAGGGGGTTTAGGCGGGAGACAAACGAGCAGTACTTC. As protein: CASRGFRRETNEQYF.

This clonotype has just a few counts. The chain is built from TRBV6-5 and TRBJ1-3, with 8 bases fitting TRBD1. V lost 5 bases, J lost 8 bases, and 14 bases stayed unmatched. The germline V gene encodes CDR1 MNHEY and CDR2 SVGAGI. This CDR3 is built from 16 residues. The CDR3 loop reads CASSRIGTGIPDTIYF. Written as DNA, the CDR3 is TGTGCCAGCAGTCGTATCGGGACAGGAATTCCAGACACCATATATTTT.

Only a few counts were recorded for this clonotype. V and J are TRBV9 and TRBJ1-3, with 7 bases that match TRBD1. The germline CDR1 and CDR2 sequences are SGDLS and YYNGEE. The CDR3 has 15 residues. J gave up 8 bases and V 3 bases, and 11 bases lay outside the gene matches. For the CDR3, the DNA is TGTGCCAGCAGCGGGAACCGGGACAGTTACGACACCATATATTTT. Its protein product is CASSGNRDSYDTIYF.

This clonotype appeared a few times. The chain joins TRBV6-2 or TRBV6-3 to TRBJ1-6, with 7 nucleotides matching TRBD1. This CDR3 has 14 amino acids. V was clipped by 4 bases and J by 7 bases; unmatched bases: 4. Germline V lookup: CDR1 MNHEY, CDR2 SVGEGT. In nucleotides, the CDR3 is TGTGCCAGCAGTTTTACAGGGGACAATTCACCCCTCCACTTT. Translated, it gives CASSFTGDNSPLHF.

Worth noting for this clonotype: This may stem from a read error, because a much larger clone lies one nucleotide away. V gene TRBV12-3 or TRBV12-4 combines with J gene TRBJ1-4; no definite D call. Trimming took off 8 bases at V and 3 bases at J, with 7 bases between the two ends. This CDR3 has 12 amino acids. The CDR3 DNA is TGTGCCAGCGCTGGCTCTAATGAAAAACTGTTTTTT. Protein product: CASAGSNEKLFF.

This clonotype was observed at least ten times. The CDR3 nucleotides read TGTGCCTGGAGTGTACTTCGGGGTCACACTGAAGCTTTCTTT. This encodes CAWSVLRGHTEAFF. J is TRBJ1-1 and V is TRBV30; D unclear. Germline loops: CDR1 GTSNPN, CDR2 SVGIG (reference sequence). V was pared by 0 bases and J by 3 bases, with 11 bases between. The CDR3 consists of 14 residues.